A selection of T cell receptor beta chains follows, all from one sample in a study of shared clonotypes between healthy human individuals. Libraries were prepared by immunoSEQ multiplex PCR; TCRdb keeps only in-frame clonotypes and omits some of them. Of almost 700,000 clones in the sample, roughly 94% were seen once. Source material: naive CD8+ T cells sorted from blood. These receptors were obtained from a man aged 30-40 years in good health. Both conserved end residues are part of each CDR3. Fields, in order: V gene, J gene, CDR3 protein.

V: TRBV7-3; J: TRBJ2-2; CDR3: CASSLTIRGISGNTGELFF
V: TRBV5-1; J: TRBJ1-5; CDR3: CASSLFGGVNQPQHF
V: TRBV2; J: TRBJ2-1; CDR3: CASSTGTGPYNEQFF
V: TRBV5-4; J: TRBJ2-3; CDR3: CASSLSAGVSDTQYF
V: TRBV4-3; J: TRBJ2-7; CDR3: CASSQDAGGQGTYEQYF
V: TRBV2; J: TRBJ1-2; CDR3: CASSEAAGLNSGGYTF
V: TRBV6-5; J: TRBJ2-4; CDR3: CASSLYKGHIQYF
V: TRBV7-8; J: TRBJ1-2; CDR3: CASSLDSGGYTF
V: TRBV6-1; J: TRBJ1-5; CDR3: CASSELRVATGVNQPQHF
V: TRBV5-6; J: TRBJ2-1; CDR3: CASSLSLAGAYNEQFF
V: TRBV29-1; J: TRBJ2-1; CDR3: CSVMVPSGSTEQFF
V: TRBV27; J: TRBJ2-1; CDR3: CASKPSGRMNNEQFF
V: TRBV28; J: TRBJ2-5; CDR3: CASSARQGVQETQYF
V: TRBV5-4; J: TRBJ2-3; CDR3: CASSPYRKPDTQYF
V: TRBV5-5; J: TRBJ1-2; CDR3: CASSLSQRVNMNYGYTF
V: TRBV6-6; J: TRBJ2-1; CDR3: CASSYSRGHPEQFF
V: TRBV6-1; J: TRBJ2-7; CDR3: CASTPGPSSYEQYF
V: TRBV27; J: TRBJ2-4; CDR3: CASSLAGGKNIQYF
V: TRBV27; J: TRBJ1-1; CDR3: CASSLGWAGNTEAFF
V: TRBV9; J: TRBJ2-1; CDR3: CASTSFEAGGFNEQFF
V: TRBV7-3; J: TRBJ1-1; CDR3: CASSLKGMNTEAFF
V: TRBV4-1; J: TRBJ1-5; CDR3: CASSQVDRGYQPQHF
V: TRBV11-2; J: TRBJ2-7; CDR3: CASSLAQAYEQYF
V: TRBV5-5; J: TRBJ2-7; CDR3: CASSLALNEQYF
V: TRBV11-2; J: TRBJ2-7; CDR3: CASSLVSEQYF
V: TRBV7-9; J: TRBJ2-7; CDR3: CASSWTGVYEQYF
V: TRBV27; J: TRBJ2-3; CDR3: CASSYGVGGRSTDTQYF
V: TRBV7-9; J: TRBJ1-5; CDR3: CASSLGRGDGQPQHF
V: TRBV27; J: TRBJ2-2; CDR3: CASSFLAGTGAKTGELFF
V: TRBV5-6; J: TRBJ2-3; CDR3: CASSSTSGTTDTQYF
V: TRBV19; J: TRBJ2-6; CDR3: CASTRSGQGAVLSGANVLTF
V: TRBV5-3; J: TRBJ1-1; CDR3: CARSPGTGVNTEAFF
V: TRBV10-3; J: TRBJ2-5; CDR3: CAVGAGPYQETQYF
V: TRBV5-5; J: TRBJ2-5; CDR3: CASSLVTTSGRLETQYF
V: TRBV10-2; J: TRBJ2-1; CDR3: CASSIRSRVNEQFF
V: TRBV4-3; J: TRBJ2-7; CDR3: CASSPSPGTGFEQYF
V: TRBV7-8; J: TRBJ2-7; CDR3: CASSLEFVGGSSYEQYF
V: TRBV29-1; J: TRBJ2-7; CDR3: CSVEGRAYEQYF
V: TRBV11-2; J: TRBJ2-1; CDR3: CASSFSGSSYNEQFF
V: TRBV10-1; J: TRBJ2-3; CDR3: CASSEGASGRTDTQYF
V: TRBV19; J: TRBJ1-5; CDR3: CASSPGGLGQPQHF
V: TRBV29-1; J: TRBJ1-1; CDR3: CSVEARGQVVLEAFF
V: TRBV9; J: TRBJ2-1; CDR3: CASSVAFGGSRSEQFF
V: TRBV10-3; J: TRBJ1-1; CDR3: CAISESVRGARTNYNTEAFF
V: TRBV4-1; J: TRBJ1-5; CDR3: CASSQVGTRFDQPQHF
V: TRBV2; J: TRBJ1-1; CDR3: CASSESLATLPNTEAFF
V: TRBV21-1; J: TRBJ2-2; CDR3: CASSNRDRVRGGELFF
V: TRBV7-2; J: TRBJ2-3; CDR3: CASSLTTRLAGEADTQYF
V: TRBV7-9; J: TRBJ2-7; CDR3: CASSTRTVPPYEQYF
V: TRBV5-1; J: TRBJ1-5; CDR3: CASSPTGSMNQPQHF
V: TRBV7-6; J: TRBJ2-1; CDR3: CASSSGGVNEQFF
V: TRBV6-5; J: TRBJ1-2; CDR3: CASGPRLWNGYTF
V: TRBV11-2; J: TRBJ2-7; CDR3: CASSPPGPTYEQYF
V: TRBV2; J: TRBJ2-2; CDR3: CASSQEQGWTGELFF
V: TRBV30; J: TRBJ2-3; CDR3: CAGLRQGTTDTQYF